A single sample gave rise to the 16 T cell receptor beta chains below, sequenced in a study of vaccination effects on CD4 cells after COVID-19. TCRdb keeps only in-frame clones here, not all; method: immunoSEQ multiplex PCR. The table shows 20,000 to 30,000 clones, with about 76% occurring only once. Viral peptide pools were used in the ViraFEST assay to expand antigen-specific CD4+ T cells, and sequencing came afterward. Once cultured for 10 days, the cells underwent separation to obtain CD4+ T cells. Vaccinated participants had no history of SARS-CoV-2 infection and tested negative for nucleocapsid antibodies. Which antigens these TCRs recognize remains unknown. The sequencing used CD4+ T cells from PBMCs cultured with SARS-CoV-2 spike peptides, collected before COVID-19 vaccination. The source of these receptors is a human donor who received a COVID-19 vaccine.

J is TRBJ2-1 and V is TRBV15; possible D gene TRBD1, 6 bases. Trimming removed 0 bases at V and 6 bases at J, with 21 bases between. CDR1 and CDR2 from the germline V gene are LNHNV and YYDKDF (reference sequence). The CDR3 covers 18 residues. CDR3 residues: CATSREGGETGLGNEQFF. For the CDR3, the DNA is TGTGCCACCAGCAGAGAAGGGGGAGAAACAGGCCTGGGCAATGAGCAGTTCTTC.

This clone was counted a single time. V usage is TRBV30 and J usage is TRBJ2-7, with D uncertain. The CDR3 is 13 amino acids. In germline, CDR1 is GTSNPN, CDR2 SVGIG (reference sequence). The ends were cut back, 1 base at V and 2 bases at J, with 9 bases in the middle. CDR3: CAWSGRLTYEQYF. The CDR3 coding sequence is TGTGCCTGGAGTGGTAGACTCACCTACGAGCAGTACTTC. The entire variable domain, with the rest obtained from reference TRBV30 and TRBJ2-7, is as follows: SQTIHQWPATLVQPVGSPLSLECTVEGTSNPNLYWYRQAAGRGLQLLFYSVGIGQISSEVPQNLSASRPQDRQFILSSKKLLLSDSGFYLCAWSGRLTYEQYFGPGTRLTVT.

V and J are TRBV6-1 and TRBJ1-6; perhaps TRBD1 as D (6 bases). The CDR3 extends over 15 amino acids. The germline CDR1 and CDR2 sequences are MNHNS and SASEGT. V was trimmed by 1 base and J by 5 bases, leaving 9 bases between them. The CDR3 loop reads CASSEGDRHNSPLHF. The CDR3 DNA reads as TGTGCCAGCAGTGAAGGAGACAGGCATAATTCACCCCTCCACTTT.

The chain employs TRBV4-1 and TRBJ2-2, with unresolved D. The CDR3 runs to 18 residues. CDR1 and CDR2 (germline): MGHRA, YSYEKL. Trimming pared 3 bases from V and 0 bases from J, leaving 17 bases between. CDR3 in amino acids: CASSQSRLSVANTGELFF. The CDR3 nucleotides read TGCGCCAGCAGCCAGAGTAGGTTAAGCGTAGCGAACACCGGGGAGCTGTTTTTT.

CDR3 sequence (DNA): TGTGCCTGGAGAGGACACCCGGGGCAGCCCCAGCATTTT. Its translation: CAWRGHPGQPQHF. The chain uses TRBV30 and TRBJ1-5; D is perhaps TRBD1 (5 bases). This CDR3 spans 13 amino acids. Trimming pared 3 bases from V and 7 bases from J, leaving 13 bases between. The germline V gene has CDR1 GTSNPN and CDR2 SVGIG (reference sequence).

Written as DNA, the CDR3 is TGCGCCAGCAGTGAGCAAGGCCCTGGTACGTCTGGAAACACCATATATTTT. Its protein product is CASSEQGPGTSGNTIYF. The rearrangement joins TRBV10-2 to TRBJ1-3; D gene ambiguous. CDR1 WSHSY and CDR2 SAAADI come from the germline V gene. V gave up 2 bases and J gave up 1 base, with 15 bases separating them. This CDR3 comprises 17 residues.

This sequence joins TRBV5-1 and TRBJ1-2, with a tentative D call TRBD1 (6 bases). This CDR3 spans 15 amino acids. With 1 base removed from V and 4 bases from J, the gap between germline ends came to 14 bases. CDR1 SGHRS and CDR2 YFSETQ come from the germline V gene. The DNA of the CDR3 is TGCGCCAGCAGCTTGCAACCACAGGGCGGCTATGGCTACACCTTC. As protein: CASSLQPQGGYGYTF.

This chain uses TRBV2 with TRBJ1-2; 9 bases line up with TRBD1. From germline, CDR1 is SNHLY and CDR2 FYNNEI. Germline trimming cut 6 bases from V and 5 bases from J; bases unmatched to any gene: 10. The CDR3 runs to 15 residues. In DNA, the CDR3 is TGTGCCAGCAGGGACACAGGGGGCGTAGGGTATGGCTACACCTTC. Encoded protein: CASRDTGGVGYGYTF.

The CDR3 reads CASSPRTSGYEQYF. CDR3 sequence (DNA): TGTGCCAGCAGCCCACGGACTAGCGGCTACGAGCAGTACTTC. The chain employs TRBV9 and TRBJ2-7, with 10 bases lining up with TRBD2. The ends lost 4 bases at V and 3 bases at J; junction bases unmatched: 4. Germline V lookup: CDR1 SGDLS, CDR2 YYNGEE. This CDR3 contains 14 residues.

This clone showed up just once. The chain employs TRBV4-1 and TRBJ1-4; D perhaps matches TRBD1 (6 bases). The CDR3 length is 20 residues. Between the trimmed V and J ends, which lost 1 base and 0 bases, there was a span of 21 bases. CDR1 is MGHRA, CDR2 YSYEKL, per germline. Written as DNA, the CDR3 is TGCGCCAGCAGCCAAGTTGGTCAGGGGCGGGGGTATGCAACTAATGAAAAACTGTTTTTT. It codes for CASSQVGQGRGYATNEKLFF.

The gene calls are TRBV4-1 and TRBJ1-2; 9 bases map to TRBD1. Unmatched junction bases numbered 13, after V lost 3 bases and J lost 5 bases. This CDR3 comprises 17 residues. CDR1 and CDR2 from the germline V gene are MGHRA and YSYEKL. The CDR3 nucleotides are TGCGCCAGCAGCCAGGGGGCCGGGACAGGGCGTGGGTATGGCTACACCTTC. Protein: CASSQGAGTGRGYGYTF.

The V and J genes are TRBV30 and TRBJ1-2; D is uncertain. Germline-derived CDR1 and CDR2 are GTSNPN and SVGIG (reference sequence). V was shortened by 3 bases and J by 3 bases, with 14 bases between the two germline ends. The CDR3 covers 14 residues. CDR3: CAWRTLDTHYGYTF. In nucleotides, the CDR3 is TGTGCCTGGAGGACCCTAGACACACACTATGGCTACACCTTC.

V and J are TRBV18 and TRBJ2-7, with D possibly matching TRBD2 (6 bases). The germline V gene has CDR1 KGHSH and CDR2 LQKENI. The CDR3 extends over 17 amino acids. Trimming left V 5 bases short and J 3 bases short, with 23 bases between. The CDR3 reads CASSNRDLRATDYEQYF. The DNA of the CDR3 is TGTGCCAGCTCAAACCGGGACTTACGCGCGACTGACTACGAGCAGTACTTC.

The rearrangement links TRBV3-1 (or the pseudogene TRBV3-2) to TRBJ2-2, with D tentatively TRBD2 (5 bases). CDR3 length equals 14 residues. Germline V gene sequence: CDR1 LGHDT, CDR2 YNNKEL (reference sequence). V lost 4 bases to trimming and J lost 4 bases, with 10 bases between them. This CDR3 reads CASSRGRGTGELFF. CDR3 nucleotides: TGTGCCAGCAGCCGGGGTCGGGGCACCGGGGAGCTGTTTTTT.

The gene calls are TRBV25-1 and TRBJ1-2, with D uncertain. Trimming shortened V by 1 base and J by 3 bases, and 18 bases separated the two germline ends. The CDR3 is 17 residues long. Per germline, CDR1 MGHDK and CDR2 SYGVNS. The CDR3 loop is CASSELGTSDTHYGYTF. The CDR3 nucleotides read TGTGCCAGCAGTGAATTAGGAACCAGTGACACGCACTATGGCTACACCTTC.

In its sample, this clone was seen a few times. J is TRBJ2-5 and V is TRBV5-4; D might be TRBD2 (6 bases). Between the trimmed V and J ends, which lost 2 bases and 4 bases, there was a span of 12 bases. This CDR3 contains 14 residues. Per the germline V gene, CDR1 is SGHNT and CDR2 is YYREEE (reference sequence). This CDR3 is CASSFGTSPETQYF. The CDR3 coding sequence is TGTGCCAGCAGCTTCGGGACTTCCCCAGAGACCCAGTACTTC.